Following are 14 T cell receptor beta chains from one sample sequenced in a study of cytomegalovirus exposure and HLA in healthy donors. The PCR employed 60 Vbeta primers together with 13 Jbeta primers. Clones were read by immunoSEQ multiplex PCR, and TCRdb kept only the in-frame ones, dropping some. This sample yields 70,000 to 100,000 clones, of which 55% to 70% are seen a single time; about 22% belongs to the top ten. Sequencing was done on a sample of PBMCs. The source is a woman aged 45-65 years in good health and CMV-seropositive.

This chain uses TRBV11-2 with TRBJ2-1; D is ambiguous. Germline-derived CDR1 and CDR2 are SGHAT and FQNNGV. This CDR3 region has 11 residues. The germline V and J ends were trimmed by 5 bases and 8 bases, with 7 bases remaining between them. CDR3 DNA: TGTGCCAGCAGCCCCGGAGATGAGCAGTTCTTC. Translating it yields CASSPGDEQFF.

This clone was seen only once. The genes are TRBV6-5 and TRBJ1-2; 10 bases are a match to TRBD1. V was clipped by 7 bases and J by 2 bases; unmatched bases: 4. CDR3 length: 14 amino acids. Germline V gives CDR1 MNHEY, CDR2 SVGAGI. The CDR3 bases are TGTGCCAGCAATGGACAGGGGGGAAACTATGGCTACACCTTC. Amino acids: CASNGQGGNYGYTF.

In this sample, this clone turned up a few times. The chain couples TRBV30 to TRBJ1-2; D is possibly TRBD1 (6 bases). The CDR3 loop spans 12 amino acids. Germline CDR1 is GTSNPN and CDR2 is SVGIG (reference sequence). V lost 5 bases, J lost 4 bases, and 11 bases lay in between. The CDR3 sequence: CAWGGRAYGYTF. CDR3 coding DNA: TGTGCCTGGGGGGGCAGGGCCTATGGCTACACCTTC. Filled out from reference TRBV30 and TRBJ1-2, the complete variable domain reads SQTIHQWPATLVQPVGSPLSLECTVEGTSNPNLYWYRQAAGRGLQLLFYSVGIGQISSEVPQNLSASRPQDRQFILSSKKLLLSDSGFYLCAWGGRAYGYTFGSGTRLTVV.

This clone was observed a few times. This rearrangement joins TRBV28 to TRBJ1-1; weak D call: TRBD1 (6 bases). Per the germline V gene, CDR1 is MDHEN and CDR2 is SYDVKM. There are 16 residues in the CDR3. V was pared by 3 bases and J by 4 bases, with 18 bases between. The CDR3 region is CASSFSGWGASTEAFF. The CDR3 nucleotides are TGTGCCAGCAGTTTTAGCGGGTGGGGGGCAAGCACTGAAGCTTTCTTT.

CDR3 amino acids: CATSTPESATEAFF. For the CDR3, the DNA is TGTGCCACCAGCACACCTGAAAGCGCCACTGAAGCTTTCTTT. The chain carries TRBV15 and TRBJ1-1, with unresolved D. The CDR3 contains 14 residues. The germline V gene encodes CDR1 LNHNV and CDR2 YYDKDF (reference sequence). Trimming pared 4 bases from V and 4 bases from J, leaving 13 bases between.

This chain uses TRBV7-2 with TRBJ1-1; no definite D call. Trimming pared 4 bases from V and 2 bases from J, leaving 14 bases between. Germline CDR1 and CDR2: SGHTA and FQGNSA. The CDR3 runs to 15 residues. DNA for the CDR3: TGTGCCAGCAGCTCACTAGAGGCCAGCAACACTGAAGCTTTCTTT. Its protein is CASSSLEASNTEAFF.

The table lists this clone with many counts. The rearrangement uses TRBV29-1 and TRBJ2-1, with D perhaps matching TRBD2 (6 bases). V was shortened by 2 bases and J by 8 bases, with 7 bases between the two germline ends. The CDR3 runs 11 residues. CDR1 is SQVTM, CDR2 ANQGSEA, per germline. The CDR3 nucleotides are TGCAGCGTTGAAAGGGAGGATGAGCAGTTCTTC. Its protein is CSVEREDEQFF.

This clone was detected a few times. The chain carries TRBV4-1 and TRBJ2-3; the match to TRBD2 covers 7 bases. CDR1 is MGHRA and CDR2 is YSYEKL in the germline V gene. This CDR3 region has 18 residues. V trimming: 4 bases; J trimming: 1 base; junction bases outside the gene matches: 14. In DNA form, the CDR3 reads TGCGCCAGCAGCCTAGCGGCGGGGAGGGCCCTTGGCACAGATACGCAGTATTTT. Translation: CASSLAAGRALGTDTQYF.

This clone was counted once. The DNA for the CDR3 is TGTGCCAGCAGCCGCGGAGCAAGCTTAAATAACTATGGCTACACCTTC. Translating it yields CASSRGASLNNYGYTF. The rearrangement links TRBV5-4 to TRBJ1-2; no definite D call. Germline CDR1 SGHNT, CDR2 YYREEE (reference sequence). The germline V and J ends were trimmed by 4 bases and 1 base, with 17 bases remaining between them. CDR3 size: 16 residues. The variable domain in full, with the rest retrieved from reference TRBV5-4 and TRBJ1-2, is ETGVTQSPTHLIKTRGQQVTLRCSSQSGHNTVSWYQQALGQGPQFIFQYYREEENGRGNFPPRFSGLQFPNYSSELNVNALELDDSALYLCASSRGASLNNYGYTFGSGTRLTVV.

This clone was seen a handful of times. J is TRBJ2-3 and V is TRBV13, with D maybe TRBD2 (5 bases). Germline V gene sequence: CDR1 PRHDT, CDR2 FYEKMQ (reference sequence). V was clipped by 4 bases and J by 0 bases, with 17 bases between them. This CDR3 region has 17 residues. Here the CDR3 DNA reads TGTGCCAGCAGCTCCTGGGAGCCACGGACTAGCACAGATACGCAGTATTTT. It translates to CASSSWEPRTSTDTQYF.

This clone was counted between two and nine times. The rearrangement uses TRBV7-2 and TRBJ1-2, with a tentative D call TRBD1 (5 bases). Germline V gene data show CDR1 as SGHTA and CDR2 as FQGNSA. Trimming cost V 1 base and J 1 base, with 7 bases left between them. The CDR3 has 14 residues. CDR3 sequence reads: CASSLDRGNYGYTF. In nucleotides, the CDR3 is TGTGCCAGCAGCTTAGATAGGGGTAACTATGGCTACACCTTC.

The chain has TRBV19 and TRBJ1-1, with D tentatively TRBD1 (5 bases). Trimming pared 4 bases from V and 5 bases from J, leaving 14 bases between. Germline CDR1 and CDR2: LNHDA and SQIVND (reference sequence). The CDR3 has 14 amino acids. The chain's CDR3 is CASSTRIQGTEAFF. The CDR3 DNA is TGTGCCAGTAGTACCCGAATCCAGGGAACTGAAGCTTTCTTT. Complete variable domain (other parts from reference TRBV19 and TRBJ1-1): DGGITQSPKYLFRKEGQNVTLSCEQNLNHDAMYWYRQDPGQGLRLIYYSQIVNDFQKGDIAEGYSVSREKKESFPLTVTSAQKNPTAFYLCASSTRIQGTEAFFGQGTRLTVV.

In this sample, this clone turned up many times. The CDR3 region has the DNA TGTGCCAGCAGCCACGGACAGGATAACACTGAAGCTTTCTTT. Its protein is CASSHGQDNTEAFF. The chain recombines TRBV7-6 with TRBJ1-1, with 7 bases fitting TRBD1. This CDR3 spans 14 amino acids. Unmatched junction bases numbered 5, after V lost 5 bases and J lost 2 bases. CDR1 is SGHVS, CDR2 FNYEAQ, per germline.

This sequence joins TRBV6-1 and TRBJ1-5; maybe TRBD1 (6 bases). The CDR3 is 14 residues long. Trimming pared 3 bases from V and 5 bases from J, leaving 11 bases between. Germline V lookup: CDR1 MNHNS, CDR2 SASEGT. The CDR3: CASSDSQGYQPQHF. CDR3 DNA: TGTGCCAGCAGTGATTCCCAGGGGTATCAGCCCCAGCATTTT.